A selection of T cell receptor beta chains follows, all from one sample in a study of CD8+ T cells in alopecia areata. Clones were sequenced by immunoSEQ multiplex PCR, and TCRdb holds only the in-frame ones, with some missing. The table shows 90,000 to 120,000 clones, with over 55% occurring only once. The sequenced sample was NKG2D-low CD8+ T cells sorted from blood. The receptor source for this set is a human donor with alopecia areata. The CDR3 runs from the conserved cysteine through the conserved F or W. The D gene is left open where the match is weak. Where a row states a size, it is once, few, many or the class of an expanded clone; other rows omit it.

>TRBV9|TRBJ2-1|-|-
CASSAQPYNEQFF
TGTGCCAGCAGCGCCCAACCCTACAATGAGCAGTTCTTC
>TRBV28|TRBJ2-5|-|-
CASSPGQETQYF
TGTGCCAGCAGTCCCGGTCAAGAGACCCAGTACTTC
>TRBV28|TRBJ2-3|-|few
CASSFVGPTDTQYF
TGTGCCAGCAGTTTCGTTGGGCCCACAGATACGCAGTATTTT
>TRBV28|TRBJ2-5|-|-
CASSLGIKETQYF
TGTGCCAGCAGTTTAGGTATAAAAGAGACCCAGTACTTC
>TRBV29-1|TRBJ2-1|TRBD2|-
CSVQLAGGPRRNEQFF
TGCAGCGTCCAACTAGCGGGAGGGCCTAGAAGAAATGAGCAGTTCTTC
>TRBV15|TRBJ2-3|-|-
CATSPAGDTQYF
TGTGCCACCTCACCAGCCGGCGATACGCAGTATTTT
>TRBV29-1|TRBJ2-7|TRBD1|-
CSVGTGTGVEQYF
TGCAGCGTGGGGACGGGGACAGGGGTCGAGCAGTACTTC
>TRBV11-2|TRBJ2-5|-|-
CASSLGVGGQAQYF
TGTGCCAGCAGCTTAGGTGTCGGGGGGCAGGCCCAGTACTTC
>TRBV13|TRBJ2-3|-|-
CASSQDREGTDTQYF
TGTGCCAGCAGTCAAGACAGGGAGGGCACAGATACGCAGTATTTT
>TRBV28|TRBJ1-5|-|-
CASSSTGTSMRNQPQHF
TGTGCCAGCAGTTCCACCGGGACATCCATGCGCAATCAGCCCCAGCATTTT
>TRBV7-9|TRBJ2-5|TRBD2|few
CASSLIGLAGVVETQYF
TGTGCCAGCAGCTTAATAGGACTAGCGGGAGTAGTAGAGACCCAGTACTTC
>TRBV10-2|TRBJ2-7|TRBD1|few
CASSDSVDRGSEQYF
TGCGCCAGCAGTGATTCGGTGGACAGGGGGTCCGAGCAGTACTTC
>TRBV5-6|TRBJ2-1|TRBD1|-
CASSFGQDLWFF
TGTGCCAGCAGCTTCGGACAGGACCTTTGGTTCTTC
>TRBV4-2|TRBJ2-7|TRBD2|-
CASSQWTSGTLEQYF
TGTGCCAGCAGCCAATGGACTAGCGGAACTCTCGAGCAGTACTTC
>TRBV6-1|TRBJ2-2|-|-
CASSEPRRRAFPRELFF
TGTGCCAGCAGTGAACCCAGGAGGAGGGCCTTTCCCCGGGAGCTGTTTTTT
>TRBV12-5|TRBJ1-1|-|-
CASGLVLPGGEAFF
TGTGCTAGTGGTTTGGTACTACCCGGTGGGGAAGCTTTCTTT
>TRBV27|TRBJ1-5|-|few
CASSFWGSNQPQHF
TGTGCCAGCAGTTTTTGGGGTAGCAATCAGCCCCAGCATTTT
>TRBV5-1|TRBJ2-1|-|-
CASSRTENYNEQFF
TGCGCCAGCTCCCGGACGGAGAACTACAATGAGCAGTTCTTC
>TRBV4-1|TRBJ1-4|-|once
CASSQPPDRKLFF
TGCGCCAGCAGCCAACCCCCGGACAGAAAACTGTTTTTT
>TRBV13|TRBJ2-3|-|-
CASSWGPDTQYF
TGTGCCAGCAGCTGGGGACCAGATACGCAGTATTTT
>TRBV19|TRBJ1-1|-|-
CASSMALNTEAFF
TGTGCCAGTAGTATGGCCCTGAACACTGAAGCTTTCTTT
>TRBV28|TRBJ1-2|-|few
CASSLKDSPYGYTF
TGTGCCAGCAGTTTGAAAGACAGCCCCTATGGCTACACCTTC
>TRBV15|TRBJ1-1|-|-
CATRTWGTEAFF
TGTGCCACCCGAACTTGGGGCACTGAAGCTTTCTTT
>TRBV27|TRBJ2-1|-|-
CASSLSKRVAYNEQFF
TGTGCCAGCAGTTTATCTAAGCGGGTAGCATACAATGAGCAGTTCTTC
>TRBV27|TRBJ2-1|-|-
CASLVGNEQFF
TGTGCCAGCTTGGTGGGGAATGAGCAGTTCTTC
>TRBV12-5|TRBJ1-1|-|few
CASGLLPPRENTEAFF
TGTGCTAGTGGTTTGCTCCCTCCCAGAGAGAACACTGAAGCTTTCTTT
>TRBV14|TRBJ2-1|TRBD2|-
CASSTRTPGGYNEQFF
TGTGCCAGCAGCACCCGGACTCCGGGGGGCTACAATGAGCAGTTCTTC
>TRBV27|TRBJ2-1|-|-
CASSLGRYNEQFF
TGTGCCAGCAGTCTGGGGCGATACAATGAGCAGTTCTTC
>TRBV28|TRBJ1-2|TRBD1|-
CASSSGQVGYTF
TGTGCCAGCAGTTCCGGACAGGTTGGCTACACCTTC
>TRBV30|TRBJ2-1|TRBD2|-
CAWSPGLAGGAYNEQFF
TGTGCCTGGAGCCCGGGGCTAGCGGGAGGAGCCTACAATGAGCAGTTCTTC
>TRBV25-1|TRBJ1-2|-|-
CASSEGRGSGYTF
TGTGCCAGCAGTGAAGGCAGGGGAAGTGGCTACACCTTC
>TRBV25-1|TRBJ2-2|-|-
CASSKGEIGELFF
TGTGCCAGCAGTAAGGGGGAGATCGGGGAGCTGTTTTTT
>TRBV4-1|TRBJ1-1|-|few
CASSQARYMNTEAFF
TGCGCCAGCAGCCAAGCCCGATACATGAACACTGAAGCTTTCTTT
>TRBV19|TRBJ2-7|-|few
CAAGTYEQYF
TGTGCGGCGGGTACCTACGAGCAGTACTTC
>TRBV7-9|TRBJ2-7|-|-
CASSHRLVSEQYF
TGTGCCAGCAGCCACAGACTAGTTAGCGAGCAGTACTTC
>TRBV7-3|TRBJ2-7|TRBD2|-
CASSSLPGLESEQYF
TGTGCCAGCAGCTCATTACCGGGACTAGAATCCGAGCAGTACTTC
>TRBV27|TRBJ2-5|-|-
CASSLSTGGRGLETQYF
TGTGCCAGCAGTTTATCTACGGGGGGCCGGGGACTCGAGACCCAGTACTTC
>TRBV2|TRBJ2-5|TRBD2|-
CATQDLAGQETQYF
TGTGCCACTCAAGACCTAGCGGGACAAGAGACCCAGTACTTC
>TRBV15|TRBJ2-7|-|-
CATSRRRDLGEQYF
TGTGCCACCAGCAGAAGACGGGACCTGGGGGAGCAGTACTTC
>TRBV28|TRBJ2-7|-|-
CASSGGKAGHEQYF
TGTGCCAGCAGTGGGGGAAAGGCTGGGCACGAGCAGTACTTC
>TRBV27|TRBJ2-3|-|-
CASSPGTDTQYF
TGTGCCAGCAGTCCCGGTACAGATACGCAGTATTTT
>TRBV7-6|TRBJ1-1|-|-
CASSPPGGVYTEAFF
TGTGCCAGCAGCCCCCCAGGAGGAGTGTACACTGAAGCTTTCTTT
>TRBV6-6|TRBJ1-1|TRBD1|-
CASSHRTGEAFF
TGTGCCAGCAGTCACCGGACAGGGGAGGCTTTCTTT
>TRBV7-9|TRBJ1-3|-|few
CASRSSSGNTIYF
TGTGCCAGCAGGTCTAGCTCTGGAAACACCATATATTTT
>TRBV29-1|TRBJ2-1|TRBD1|few
CSTRQGANEQFF
TGCAGCACGCGACAGGGGGCCAATGAGCAGTTCTTC
>TRBV28|TRBJ1-5|TRBD1|-
CASSSTGYNQPQHF
TGTGCCAGCAGTTCGACAGGGTACAATCAGCCCCAGCATTTT
>TRBV7-9|TRBJ2-5|-|few
CASSFRGRVQETQYF
TGTGCCAGCAGCTTCCGGGGGCGCGTCCAAGAGACCCAGTACTTC
>TRBV29-1|TRBJ1-1|-|-
CSVDPVRGNTEAFF
TGCAGCGTCGATCCCGTAAGGGGGAACACTGAAGCTTTCTTT
>TRBV28|TRBJ2-1|-|many
CATGTFFNEQFF
TGTGCCACCGGAACATTTTTCAATGAGCAGTTCTTC
>TRBV7-9|TRBJ2-7|-|few
CASSFLRTVGVYEQYF
TGTGCCAGCAGCTTTTTACGGACAGTAGGGGTTTACGAGCAGTACTTC
>TRBV9|TRBJ2-5|TRBD2|-
CASSVEAGDVETQYF
TGTGCCAGCAGCGTAGAGGCGGGAGACGTTGAGACCCAGTACTTC
>TRBV28|TRBJ2-1|TRBD2|-
CASSLPASGTYNEQFF
TGTGCCAGCAGTTTGCCGGCTAGCGGGACCTACAATGAGCAGTTCTTC
>TRBV27|TRBJ2-5|-|-
CASRGVDETQYF
TGTGCCAGCAGGGGGGTTGACGAGACCCAGTACTTC
>TRBV9|TRBJ1-3|-|few
CASRSGNTIYF
TGTGCCAGCAGGTCTGGAAACACCATATATTTT
>TRBV19|TRBJ2-1|TRBD2|-
CATSPSGRGGEQFF
TGTGCCACCTCCCCTAGCGGGAGAGGGGGTGAGCAGTTCTTC
>TRBV2|TRBJ1-3|-|once
CASGGGSSGNTIYF
TGTGCCAGCGGAGGGGGGTCCTCTGGAAACACCATATATTTT
>TRBV16|TRBJ2-1|-|-
CASSQIVVGSNEQFF
TGTGCCAGCAGCCAGATTGTTGTTGGCAGCAATGAGCAGTTCTTC
>TRBV27|TRBJ1-2|-|-
CATLSGYGYTF
TGTGCCACCTTAAGTGGCTATGGCTACACCTTC
>TRBV28|TRBJ2-3|-|-
CASSYTGSTDTQYF
TGTGCCAGCAGTTATACGGGATCCACAGATACGCAGTATTTT